These T cell receptor beta chains were read from a single sample in a study of vaccination and CD4 T cells after COVID-19. No antigen is known for these receptors. TCRdb re-called the PCR reads with MiXCR, one entry per CDR3 protein. The table shows fewer than 30,000 distinct CDR3 sequences, with under 75% occurring only once. The starting material was CD4+ T cells from blood, cultured in vitro, obtained after SARS-CoV-2 vaccination. All receptors derive from a human donor who received a COVID-19 vaccine. Each CDR3 is given with its conserved first and last residue.

v_gene: TRBV7-9; CDR3aa: CASSEEGGRLVNYGYTF
v_gene: TRBV6-5; CDR3aa: CASSYVGVNYGYTF
v_gene: TRBV5-6; CDR3aa: CASSLVVREEGYTF
v_gene: TRBV19; CDR3aa: CASSIGGILAKNIQYF
v_gene: TRBV27; CDR3aa: CASSLGQGDYGYTF
v_gene: TRBV10-3; CDR3aa: CAISPGGADNSPLHF
v_gene: TRBV12-3/TRBV12-4; CDR3aa: CASSQLRGTEAFF
v_gene: TRBV6-1; CDR3aa: CASSLNSGGGETQYF
v_gene: TRBV6-5; CDR3aa: CASSYTVTGGTEAFF
v_gene: TRBV7-7; CDR3aa: CASSSPTRAGELFF
v_gene: TRBV12-3/TRBV12-4; CDR3aa: CASSSRQDITQETQYF
v_gene: TRBV19; CDR3aa: CASSIQSGGPETQYF
v_gene: TRBV11-2; CDR3aa: CASSYLEQYF
v_gene: TRBV19; CDR3aa: CASSIVGFRDRDNEKLFF
v_gene: TRBV2; CDR3aa: CASSGWGDTYTGELFF
v_gene: TRBV12-5; CDR3aa: CASGLVRYGDRKFEAFF
v_gene: TRBV7-6; CDR3aa: CASSFSGGQEETQYF
v_gene: TRBV15; CDR3aa: CATSRRSGEVSPLHF
v_gene: TRBV7-2; CDR3aa: CASSLTGLRTDTRYF
v_gene: TRBV30; CDR3aa: CAWSSPGNRGLSPLHF
v_gene: TRBV20-1; CDR3aa: CSARSETTANYGYTF
v_gene: TRBV10-1; CDR3aa: CASSESRGYGYTF
v_gene: TRBV27; CDR3aa: CASSLYRTDTQYF
v_gene: TRBV19; CDR3aa: CASSIGDRNYGYTF
v_gene: TRBV5-1; CDR3aa: CASSPSLGGSYEQFF
v_gene: TRBV20-1; CDR3aa: CSARDLMRAFVTEAFF
v_gene: TRBV20-1; CDR3aa: CSAMAGSNQPQHF
v_gene: TRBV19; CDR3aa: CASSRPGLSTDTQYF
v_gene: TRBV20-1; CDR3aa: CSASMIAGGSSSYNEQFF
v_gene: TRBV5-1; CDR3aa: CARTLQLATNEKLFF
v_gene: TRBV7-9; CDR3aa: CASSSYQTSGGETQYF
v_gene: TRBV6-1; CDR3aa: CASTLGRPAGEGETQYF
v_gene: TRBV12-3/TRBV12-4; CDR3aa: CASSLSGQMGGLKTQYF
v_gene: TRBV7-3; CDR3aa: CASSFGTSGGSPGELFF
v_gene: TRBV7-3; CDR3aa: CASSPGGAHYEQYF
v_gene: TRBV29-1; CDR3aa: CSVAFYTEAFF
v_gene: TRBV9; CDR3aa: CASSVDWGDTEAFF
v_gene: TRBV7-9; CDR3aa: CASSLQGAHYGYTF
v_gene: TRBV11-1; CDR3aa: CASSRQGALGGIQYF
v_gene: TRBV2; CDR3aa: CASSESAGDYEQYF
v_gene: TRBV12-3/TRBV12-4; CDR3aa: CASSFGHNNRGGYGYTF
v_gene: TRBV6-1; CDR3aa: CASSAKNSNQPQHF
v_gene: TRBV30; CDR3aa: CAWSTGSGNTIYF
v_gene: TRBV9; CDR3aa: CASTSEAGVNTEAFF
v_gene: TRBV12-3/TRBV12-4; CDR3aa: CASSLGGGRAYEQYF
v_gene: TRBV6-2/TRBV6-3; CDR3aa: CASSRGLAGGRTGELFF
v_gene: TRBV7-9; CDR3aa: CASSPSGRSYEQYF
v_gene: TRBV6-5; CDR3aa: CASSYTPGAGAFF
v_gene: TRBV27; CDR3aa: CASSLSSFGGTYEQYF
v_gene: TRBV29-1; CDR3aa: CSVGTDTEAFF
v_gene: TRBV20-1; CDR3aa: CSARRPQGATEAFF
v_gene: TRBV20-1; CDR3aa: CSARARERELFF
v_gene: TRBV20-1; CDR3aa: CSASSLSLGGSNYGYTF
v_gene: TRBV19; CDR3aa: CASSIGGDGYTF
v_gene: TRBV19; CDR3aa: CASRTDSIGELFF